One T cell receptor beta chain is described in this entry. Sequencing targeted TCR beta in T cells from blood (CD8+ and CD4+). The multiple sclerosis controls consisted of treatment-naive patients with relapsing-remitting disease, either stable or active. Germline V gives CDR1 LGHDT, CDR2 YNNKEL (reference sequence). The CDR3 runs to 19 residues. Trimming shortened V by 0 bases and J by 1 base, and 18 bases separated the two germline ends. The record originates from a study of CD8 T cells in Susac syndrome. The RNA, about 0.45 to 1 ug, was put through reverse transcription using random hexamers. Coverage of TCR beta CDR3 amplification by immunoSEQ multiplex PCR extended to 54 Vbeta and 13 Jbeta. TCRdb recomputed calls from the immunoSEQ multiplex PCR reads with MiXCR, one row per CDR3 protein. Among over 150,000 distinct CDR3 sequences, about 93% were seen once, and the ten largest hold roughly 0.098%.

The chain couples TRBV3-1 to TRBJ2-2; possible D gene TRBD2, 6 bases. Sequenced input: CD4+ T cells from PBMCs. The receptor was isolated from a human donor with multiple sclerosis. CDR3 loop: CASSQDVWGDPRNTGELFF. The DNA of the CDR3 is TGTGCCAGCAGCCAAGATGTTTGGGGGGACCCACGGAACACCGGGGAGCTGTTTTTT.